This TCR beta chain was identified during a study of early stage breast cancer tumors. For the study at large: Of 15 to 20 invasive breast tumors, 11 to 12 were hormone receptor-positive, HER2-negative. Among some twelve ER+/PR+/HER2- tumors, eight were ductal, four lobular.

Study outcomes and limitations: Enriched TCRB sequences shared across patients were mostly commonly generated sequences. Comparing each tissue with blood distinguished tumor from normal in about 85% of the 16 patients.

Deletions cut 4 bases from V and 0 bases from J, with 14 bases between. From germline, CDR1 is SGHRS and CDR2 YFSETQ. The CDR3 totals 15 residues. Concerning this clone: No antigen is known for it.

Profiling relied on immunoSEQ multiplex PCR, and the TCRdb table lists in-frame clones only, not all of them. The sample records 20,000 to 25,000 clones, about 78% being singletons. This TCR derives from a person aged 60 to 70 with breast cancer. The chain couples TRBV5-1 to TRBJ2-7; D not resolved. Sequencing was done on a sample of blood. CDR3 region: CASSRRFDGSYEQYF. The CDR3 DNA follows: TGCGCCAGCAGCCGCCGGTTCGACGGCTCCTACGAGCAGTACTTC.